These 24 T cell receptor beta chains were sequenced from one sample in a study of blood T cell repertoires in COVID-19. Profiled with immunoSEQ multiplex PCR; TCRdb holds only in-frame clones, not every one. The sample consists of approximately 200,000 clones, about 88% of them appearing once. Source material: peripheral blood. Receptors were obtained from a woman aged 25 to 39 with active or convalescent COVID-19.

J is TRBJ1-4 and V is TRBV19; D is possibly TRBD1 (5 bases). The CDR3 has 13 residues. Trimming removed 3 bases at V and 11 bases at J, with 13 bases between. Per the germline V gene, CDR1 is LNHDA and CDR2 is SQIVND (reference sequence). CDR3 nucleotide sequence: TGTGCCAGTAGTATGGGTGGGGGGGACAAACTGTTTTTT. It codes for CASSMGGGDKLFF.

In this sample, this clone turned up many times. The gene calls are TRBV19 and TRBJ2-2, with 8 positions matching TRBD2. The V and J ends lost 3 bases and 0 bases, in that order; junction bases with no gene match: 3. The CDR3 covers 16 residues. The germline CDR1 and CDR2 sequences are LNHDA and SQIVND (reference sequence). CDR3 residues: CASSIQLAANTGELFF. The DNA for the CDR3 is TGTGCCAGTAGTATCCAACTAGCGGCGAACACCGGGGAGCTGTTTTTT.

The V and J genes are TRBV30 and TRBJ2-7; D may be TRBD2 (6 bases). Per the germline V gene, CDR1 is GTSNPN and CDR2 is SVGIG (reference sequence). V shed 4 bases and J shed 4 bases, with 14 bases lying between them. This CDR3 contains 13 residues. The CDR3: CAWTLSGLYEQYF. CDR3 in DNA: TGTGCCTGGACGCTGAGCGGGCTTTACGAGCAGTACTTC. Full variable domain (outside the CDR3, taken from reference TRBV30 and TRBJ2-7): SQTIHQWPATLVQPVGSPLSLECTVEGTSNPNLYWYRQAAGRGLQLLFYSVGIGQISSEVPQNLSASRPQDRQFILSSKKLLLSDSGFYLCAWTLSGLYEQYFGPGTRLTVT.

The CDR3, as DNA: TGTGCCAGCAGCCTAGGACTAGAGACCCACAATGAGCAGTTCTTC. The encoded protein is CASSLGLETHNEQFF. The gene calls are TRBV11-3 and TRBJ2-1; TRBD2 matches 7 bases. The CDR3 is 15 residues long. Looked up from germline, CDR1 is SGHNT and CDR2 is YENEEA. J gave up 5 bases and V 5 bases, and 9 bases lay outside the gene matches.

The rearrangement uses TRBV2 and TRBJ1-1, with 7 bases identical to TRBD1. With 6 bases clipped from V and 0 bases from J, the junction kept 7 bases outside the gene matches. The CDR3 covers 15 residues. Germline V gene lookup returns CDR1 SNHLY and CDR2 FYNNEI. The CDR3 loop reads CASRPTGTVNTEAFF. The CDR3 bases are TGTGCCAGCAGGCCGACCGGGACAGTGAACACTGAAGCTTTCTTT.

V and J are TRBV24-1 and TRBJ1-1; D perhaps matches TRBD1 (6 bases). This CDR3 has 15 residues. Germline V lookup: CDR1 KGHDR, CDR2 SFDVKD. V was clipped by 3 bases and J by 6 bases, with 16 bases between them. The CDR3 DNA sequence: TGTGCCACCAGTGATCCTGGTGCGGGGGCCCCTGAAGCTTTCTTT. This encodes CATSDPGAGAPEAFF.

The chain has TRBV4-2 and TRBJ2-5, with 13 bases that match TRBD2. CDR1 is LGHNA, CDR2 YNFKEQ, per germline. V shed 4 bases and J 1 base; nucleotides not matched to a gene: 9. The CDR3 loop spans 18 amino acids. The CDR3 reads CASSLGTSGDGTQETQYF. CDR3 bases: TGTGCCAGCAGCCTTGGGACTAGCGGGGATGGCACCCAAGAGACCCAGTACTTC.

The CDR3 is CASSSETDTQYF. The CDR3 nucleotides read TGTGCCAGCAGTTCAGAAACAGATACGCAGTATTTT. V is TRBV5-4 and J is TRBJ2-3; D remains ambiguous. V was clipped by 5 bases and J by 3 bases, with 7 bases between them. CDR1 and CDR2 from the germline V gene are SGHNT and YYREEE (reference sequence). This CDR3 has 12 amino acids.

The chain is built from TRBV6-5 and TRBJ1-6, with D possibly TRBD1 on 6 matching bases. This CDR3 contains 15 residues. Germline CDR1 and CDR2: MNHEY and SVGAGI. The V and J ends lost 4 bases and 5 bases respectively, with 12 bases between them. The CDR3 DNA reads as TGTGCCAGCAGTTTTGGGACAAATAATAATTCACCCCTCCACTTT. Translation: CASSFGTNNNSPLHF.

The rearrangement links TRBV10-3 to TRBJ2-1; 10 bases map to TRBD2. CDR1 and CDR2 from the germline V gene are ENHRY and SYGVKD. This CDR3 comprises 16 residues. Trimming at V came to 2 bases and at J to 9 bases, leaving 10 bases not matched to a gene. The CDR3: CAISEEQAGGYAEQFF. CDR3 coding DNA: TGTGCCATCAGTGAGGAACAAGCGGGGGGGTATGCTGAGCAGTTCTTC.

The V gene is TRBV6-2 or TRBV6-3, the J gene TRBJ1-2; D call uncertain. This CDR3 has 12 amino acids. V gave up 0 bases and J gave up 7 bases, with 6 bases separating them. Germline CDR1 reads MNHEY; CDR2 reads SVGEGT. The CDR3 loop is CASSYSEVGYTF. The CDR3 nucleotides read TGTGCCAGCAGTTACTCCGAGGTTGGCTACACCTTC.

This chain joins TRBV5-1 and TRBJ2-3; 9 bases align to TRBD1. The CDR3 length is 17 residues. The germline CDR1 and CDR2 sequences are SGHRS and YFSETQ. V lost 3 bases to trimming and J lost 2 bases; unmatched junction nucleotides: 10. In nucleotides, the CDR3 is TGCGCCAGCAGCTCCAAGCCCGGGACAGGGTTCACAGATACGCAGTATTTT. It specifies CASSSKPGTGFTDTQYF. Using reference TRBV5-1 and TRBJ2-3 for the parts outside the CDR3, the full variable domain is KAGVTQTPRYLIKTRGQQVTLSCSPISGHRSVSWYQQTPGQGLQFLFEYFSETQRNKGNFPGRFSGRQFSNSRSEMNVSTLELGDSALYLCASSSKPGTGFTDTQYFGPGTRLTVL.

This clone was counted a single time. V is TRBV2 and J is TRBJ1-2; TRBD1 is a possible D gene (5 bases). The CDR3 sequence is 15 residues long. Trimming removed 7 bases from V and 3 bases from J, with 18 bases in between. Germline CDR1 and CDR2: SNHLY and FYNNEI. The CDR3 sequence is CASTLLGGSDYGYTF. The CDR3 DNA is TGTGCCAGCACCCTCTTGGGGGGTAGCGACTATGGCTACACCTTC.

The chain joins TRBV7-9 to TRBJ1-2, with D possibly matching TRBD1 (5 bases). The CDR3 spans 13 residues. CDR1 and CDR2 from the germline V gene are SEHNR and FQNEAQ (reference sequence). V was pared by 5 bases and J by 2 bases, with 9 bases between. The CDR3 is CASSPTENYGYTF. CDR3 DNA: TGTGCCAGCAGCCCGACAGAGAACTATGGCTACACCTTC.

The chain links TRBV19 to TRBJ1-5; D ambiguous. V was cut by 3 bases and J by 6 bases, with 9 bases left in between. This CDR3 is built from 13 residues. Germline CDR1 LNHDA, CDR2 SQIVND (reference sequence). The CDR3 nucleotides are TGTGCCAGTAGTATTATTACGGGTCAGCCCCAGCATTTT. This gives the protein CASSIITGQPQHF.

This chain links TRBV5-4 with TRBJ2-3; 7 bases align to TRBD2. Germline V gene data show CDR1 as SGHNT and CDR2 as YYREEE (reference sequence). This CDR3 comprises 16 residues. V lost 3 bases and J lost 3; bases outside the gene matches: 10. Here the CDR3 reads CASSWEGRTGTDTQYF. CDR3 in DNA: TGTGCCAGCAGCTGGGAGGGGAGAACGGGAACAGATACGCAGTATTTT.

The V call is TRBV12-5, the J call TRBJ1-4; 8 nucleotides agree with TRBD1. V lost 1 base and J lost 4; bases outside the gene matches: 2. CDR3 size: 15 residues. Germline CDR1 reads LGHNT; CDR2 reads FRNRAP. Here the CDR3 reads CASGLGQGINEKLFF. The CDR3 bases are TGTGCTAGTGGTTTGGGACAGGGGATTAATGAAAAACTGTTTTTT.

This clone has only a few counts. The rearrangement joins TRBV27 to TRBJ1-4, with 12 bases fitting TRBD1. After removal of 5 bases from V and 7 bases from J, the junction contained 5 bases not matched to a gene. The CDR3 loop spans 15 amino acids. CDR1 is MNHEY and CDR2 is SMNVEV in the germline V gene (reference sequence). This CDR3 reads CASSPEGQGAEKLFF. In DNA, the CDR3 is TGTGCCAGCAGTCCAGAGGGACAGGGGGCTGAAAAACTGTTTTTT.

CDR3 sequence (DNA): TGTGCCAGCAGTTACTCGCCTAGCGGGAGGGGCGAGCAGTACTTC. Translation gives CASSYSPSGRGEQYF. The V call is TRBV6-5, the J call TRBJ2-7; 12 bases match TRBD2. CDR3 length: 15 amino acids. Trimming removed 0 bases from V and 6 bases from J; junction bases left unmatched: 3. Germline CDR1 MNHEY, CDR2 SVGAGI.

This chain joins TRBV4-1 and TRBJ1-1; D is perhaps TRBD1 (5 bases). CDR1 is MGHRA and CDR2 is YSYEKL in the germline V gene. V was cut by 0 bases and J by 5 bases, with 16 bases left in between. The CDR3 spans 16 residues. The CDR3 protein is CASSQEFQGGGTEAFF. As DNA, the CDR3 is TGCGCCAGCAGCCAAGAATTCCAGGGAGGTGGAACTGAAGCTTTCTTT.

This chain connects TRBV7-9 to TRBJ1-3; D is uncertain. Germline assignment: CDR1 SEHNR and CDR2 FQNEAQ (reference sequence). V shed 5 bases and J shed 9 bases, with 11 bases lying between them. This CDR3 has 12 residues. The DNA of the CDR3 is TGTGCCAGCAGCCCGTCCAGCGGCACCATATATTTT. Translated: CASSPSSGTIYF.

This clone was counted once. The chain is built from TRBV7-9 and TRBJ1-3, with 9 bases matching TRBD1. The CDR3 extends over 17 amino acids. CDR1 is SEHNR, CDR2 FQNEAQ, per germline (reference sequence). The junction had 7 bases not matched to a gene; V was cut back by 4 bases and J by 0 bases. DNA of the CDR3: TGTGCCAGCAGCTCGACAGGGGGGCCGAGCTCTGGAAACACCATATATTTT. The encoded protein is CASSSTGGPSSGNTIYF.

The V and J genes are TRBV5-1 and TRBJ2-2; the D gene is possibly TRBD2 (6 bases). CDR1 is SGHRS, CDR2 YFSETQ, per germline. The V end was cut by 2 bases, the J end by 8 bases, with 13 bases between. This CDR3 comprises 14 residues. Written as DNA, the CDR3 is TGCGCCAGCAGCTTCCTCGCGGGGAGAGGGGAGCTGTTTTTT. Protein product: CASSFLAGRGELFF.

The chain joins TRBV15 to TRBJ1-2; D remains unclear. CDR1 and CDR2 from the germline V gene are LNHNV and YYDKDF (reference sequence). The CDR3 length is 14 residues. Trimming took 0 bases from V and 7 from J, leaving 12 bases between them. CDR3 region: CATSRDLERPGYTF. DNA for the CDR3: TGTGCCACCAGCAGAGATTTGGAGAGACCTGGCTACACCTTC.